The 10 T cell receptor beta chains below come from one sample, sequenced in a study of T cell changes during pregnancy in multiple sclerosis. Sequencing used immunoSEQ multiplex PCR; TCRdb keeps in-frame clones, though not all of them. Found here are 55,000 to 75,000 clones, approximately 90% of them singletons; the top ten hold approximately 1.5%. The material was peripheral blood, obtained in the third trimester of pregnancy. The receptors stem from a female donor in good health, enrolled as a control in a pregnancy study.

The genes are TRBV9 and TRBJ2-2, with 10 bases fitting TRBD2. The V and J ends lost 4 bases and 7 bases, in that order; junction bases with no gene match: 7. Germline CDR1 SGDLS, CDR2 YYNGEE. This CDR3 has 15 residues. The chain's CDR3 is CASSPGASGGGELFF. The CDR3 bases are TGTGCCAGCAGCCCTGGGGCTAGCGGGGGCGGGGAGCTGTTTTTT.

The J gene is TRBJ1-6, the V gene TRBV13; no definite D call. The germline V gene has CDR1 PRHDT and CDR2 FYEKMQ (reference sequence). The CDR3 has 14 amino acids. The germline V and J ends were trimmed by 5 bases and 0 bases, with 5 bases remaining between them. Here the CDR3 reads CASSISSYNSPLHF. The CDR3 coding sequence is TGTGCCAGCAGCATTAGCTCCTATAATTCACCCCTCCACTTT.

This CDR3 is CAWRAGVTGNTIYF. The CDR3 region has the DNA TGTGCCTGGCGAGCAGGGGTGACTGGAAACACCATATATTTT. V and J are TRBV30 and TRBJ1-3; possibly TRBD1 for D (6 bases). V was clipped by 5 bases and J by 2 bases, with 13 bases between them. Per the germline V gene, CDR1 is GTSNPN and CDR2 is SVGIG (reference sequence). The CDR3 covers 14 residues.

The chain uses TRBV4-2 and TRBJ2-4; 10 bases are a match to TRBD2. CDR1 is LGHNA, CDR2 YNFKEQ, per germline. The CDR3 covers 16 residues. V lost 4 bases and J lost 3; bases outside the gene matches: 6. The CDR3 DNA sequence: TGTGCCAGCAGCCTTGGGACTAGCGTGGACAAAAACATTCAGTACTTC. Its translation is CASSLGTSVDKNIQYF.

The rearrangement uses TRBV7-9 and TRBJ1-2; 7 bases match TRBD1. CDR3 size: 11 residues. Germline values: CDR1 SEHNR, CDR2 FQNEAQ (reference sequence). With 9 bases clipped from V and 4 bases from J, the junction kept 2 bases outside the gene matches. The CDR3 DNA follows: TGTGCCAGTACAGGGGCCTATGGCTACACCTTC. Protein sequence: CASTGAYGYTF.

The V and J genes are TRBV6-5 and TRBJ2-3, with TRBD1 matching over 10 bases. The CDR3 is 14 residues long. Germline V gene sequence: CDR1 MNHEY, CDR2 SVGAGI. With V trimmed by 4 bases and J by 3 bases, 1 base remained unmatched. The DNA of the CDR3 is TGTGCCAGCAGTTGGGGACAGGGGACAGATACGCAGTATTTT. Translating it yields CASSWGQGTDTQYF.

J is TRBJ2-2 and V is TRBV11-2; 7 nucleotides line up with TRBD1. Looked up from germline, CDR1 is SGHAT and CDR2 is FQNNGV. CDR3 length: 15 residues. The junction had 8 bases not matched to a gene; V was cut back by 6 bases and J by 4 bases. DNA for the CDR3: TGTGCCAGCAGTTCTAGGGACAGCCCCACCGGGGAGCTGTTTTTT. Its translation is CASSSRDSPTGELFF.

The chain carries TRBV4-3 and TRBJ1-1; the D gene is possibly TRBD1 (6 bases). Trimming took 0 bases from V and 1 from J, leaving 18 bases between them. The CDR3 is 18 residues long. The germline CDR1 and CDR2 sequences are LGHNA and YSLEER. The CDR3 spells CASSQDYHGQGRNTEAFF. CDR3 DNA sequence: TGCGCCAGCAGCCAAGATTACCATGGGCAGGGGAGGAACACTGAAGCTTTCTTT.

The chain is built from TRBV19 and TRBJ1-6; 8 nucleotides align to TRBD1. This CDR3 is built from 14 residues. Germline V gives CDR1 LNHDA, CDR2 SQIVND (reference sequence). Trimming at V came to 5 bases and at J to 5 bases, leaving 2 bases not matched to a gene. In DNA form, the CDR3 reads TGTGCCAGTAGTTTGGACAGGGATAATTCACCCCTCCACTTT. Protein product: CASSLDRDNSPLHF.

The CDR3 loop reads CASSLGLGTGGSEQFF. Written as DNA, the CDR3 is TGCGCCAGCAGCTTGGGTCTTGGGACAGGGGGAAGTGAGCAGTTCTTC. The chain recombines TRBV5-1 with TRBJ2-1; 11 bases match TRBD1. Germline assignment: CDR1 SGHRS and CDR2 YFSETQ. V gave up 0 bases and J gave up 9 bases; unmatched junction bases: 8. The CDR3 extends over 16 amino acids. Using reference TRBV5-1 and TRBJ2-1 for the parts outside the CDR3, the full variable domain is KAGVTQTPRYLIKTRGQQVTLSCSPISGHRSVSWYQQTPGQGLQFLFEYFSETQRNKGNFPGRFSGRQFSNSRSEMNVSTLELGDSALYLCASSLGLGTGGSEQFFGPGTRLTVL.